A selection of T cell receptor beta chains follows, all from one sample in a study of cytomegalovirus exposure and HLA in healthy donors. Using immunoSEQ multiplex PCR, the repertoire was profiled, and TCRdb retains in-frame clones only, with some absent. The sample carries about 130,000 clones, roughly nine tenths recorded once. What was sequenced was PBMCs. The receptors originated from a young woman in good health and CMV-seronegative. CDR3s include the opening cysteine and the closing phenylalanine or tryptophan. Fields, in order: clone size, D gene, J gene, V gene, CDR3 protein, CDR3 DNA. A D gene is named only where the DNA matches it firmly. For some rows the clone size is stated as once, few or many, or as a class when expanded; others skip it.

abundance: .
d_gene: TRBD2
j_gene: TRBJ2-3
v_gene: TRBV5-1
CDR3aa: CASSSTSALNTQYF
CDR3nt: TGCGCCAGCAGTTCGACTAGCGCTCTTAATACGCAGTATTTT

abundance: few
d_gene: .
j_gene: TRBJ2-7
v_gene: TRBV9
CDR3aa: CASSLSADSSYEQYF
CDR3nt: TGTGCCAGCAGTTTGTCCGCGGACAGCTCCTACGAGCAGTACTTC

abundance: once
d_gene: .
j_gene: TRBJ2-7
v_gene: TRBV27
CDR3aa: CASSLSTGFSYEQYF
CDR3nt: TGTGCCAGCAGTTTATCGACAGGCTTCTCCTACGAGCAGTACTTC

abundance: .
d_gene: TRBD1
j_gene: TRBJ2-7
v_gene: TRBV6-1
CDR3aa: CASKSGDSLKRF
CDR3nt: TGTGCCAGCAAGTCTGGGGACAGTCTAAAAAGATTC

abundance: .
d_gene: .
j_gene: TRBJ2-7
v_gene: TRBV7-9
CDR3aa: CASSLGSGPPAEQYF
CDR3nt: TGTGCCAGCAGCTTAGGGTCAGGGCCCCCGGCCGAGCAGTACTTC

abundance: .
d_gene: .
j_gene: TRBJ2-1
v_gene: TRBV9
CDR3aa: CASSVGGLLYNEQFF
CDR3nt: TGTGCCAGCAGCGTAGGAGGGCTTCTCTACAATGAGCAGTTCTTC

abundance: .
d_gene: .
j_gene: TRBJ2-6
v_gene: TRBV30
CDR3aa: CAWTTGAGANVLTF
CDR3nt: TGTGCCTGGACAACAGGAGCTGGGGCCAACGTCCTGACTTTC

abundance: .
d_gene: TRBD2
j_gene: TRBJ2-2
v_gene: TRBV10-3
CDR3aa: CAIARAGGVTGELFF
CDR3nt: TGTGCCATCGCACGAGCGGGAGGGGTCACCGGGGAGCTGTTTTTT

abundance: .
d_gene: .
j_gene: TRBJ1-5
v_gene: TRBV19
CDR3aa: CASTAGLDQPQHF
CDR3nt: TGTGCCAGTACAGCAGGGTTGGATCAGCCCCAGCATTTT

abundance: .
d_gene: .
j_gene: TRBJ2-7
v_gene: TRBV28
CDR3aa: CASRRMTETYEQYF
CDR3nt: TGTGCCAGCAGACGGATGACAGAGACCTACGAGCAGTACTTC

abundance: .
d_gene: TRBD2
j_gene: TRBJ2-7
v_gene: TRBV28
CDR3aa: CASSLPAGRSYEQYF
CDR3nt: TGTGCCAGCAGTTTACCGGCCGGGAGGTCCTACGAGCAGTACTTC

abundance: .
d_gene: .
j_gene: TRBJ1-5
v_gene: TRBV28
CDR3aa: CASSLLSEVDQPQHF
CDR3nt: TGTGCCAGCAGTTTATTGTCCGAGGTTGATCAGCCCCAGCATTTT

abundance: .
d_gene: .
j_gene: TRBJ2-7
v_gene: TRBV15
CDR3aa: CATSRDKGERTNEQYF
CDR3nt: TGTGCCACCAGCAGAGACAAGGGAGAGAGGACCAACGAGCAGTACTTC

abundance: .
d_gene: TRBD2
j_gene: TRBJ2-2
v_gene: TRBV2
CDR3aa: CASTREGTGELFF
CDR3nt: TGTGCCAGCACCAGGGAGGGCACCGGGGAGCTGTTTTTT

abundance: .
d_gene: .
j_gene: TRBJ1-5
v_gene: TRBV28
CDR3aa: CASSLLGLSFKNQPQHF
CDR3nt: TGTGCCAGCAGTTTGCTGGGACTTTCTTTCAAAAATCAGCCCCAGCATTTT

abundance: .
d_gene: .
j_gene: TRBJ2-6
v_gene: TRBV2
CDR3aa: CASSEGARAGANVLTF
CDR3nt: TGTGCCAGCAGTGAAGGGGCGAGGGCCGGGGCCAACGTCCTGACTTTC

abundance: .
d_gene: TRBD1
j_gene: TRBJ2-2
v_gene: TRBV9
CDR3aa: CASSEGAGVHTGELFF
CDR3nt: TGTGCCAGCAGCGAGGGGGCAGGGGTACACACCGGGGAGCTGTTTTTT